This TCR beta chain comes out of a study of blood T cell repertoires in COVID-19. Turning to the study itself: Sites across the United States, Italy and Spain contributed samples from acute and convalescent COVID-19. PBMCs, B-cell-depleted T cells, or T cells provided the cDNA or gDNA that made up the material.

Methods used by the authors: Cell counts per sample came from amplifying reference gene primers. Sequencing used immunoSEQ multiplex PCR; TCRdb keeps in-frame clones, though not all of them. The V and J calls and clone size were taken over from that table, and D and trimming were inferred from the DNA. The sample has 70,000 to 100,000 clones, 90% seen once; the top ten hold 4.3%. Looked up from germline, CDR1 is SGDLS and CDR2 is YYNGEE. Trimming shortened V by 4 bases and J by 8 bases, and 9 bases separated the two germline ends. The CDR3 covers 11 residues. The chain employs TRBV9 and TRBJ1-2; D gene uncertain. Sample: peripheral blood. This clonotype originated in a woman older than 75 with active or convalescent COVID-19. The CDR3 DNA is TGTGCCAGCAGCCCCCCGTCGGGCTACACCTTC. Translating it yields CASSPPSGYTF.